This TCR beta chain came from a study of T-cell memory formation after mild COVID-19. For the study at large: There were largely donor-specific TCR clusters.

This clonotype was counted at least ten times. The target antigen is unknown. TCRdb re-analysed the 5' RACE reads in MiXCR, keeping a single row per CDR3 protein. The sample has just under 550,000 distinct CDR3 sequences; around 21% are singletons. V dropped 5 bases and J dropped 3 bases, with 7 bases sitting between them. The CDR3 contains 13 residues. Germline V gene data show CDR1 as SEHNR and CDR2 as FQNEAQ (reference sequence). Overall study results and limits: Clones that contracted clustered mainly in CM and EM if CD4+ and in EMRA if CD8+.

Sequenced material: PBMCs or a T cell subset sorted from them (not recorded which). The J gene is TRBJ2-2, the V gene TRBV7-9, with D unclear. This TCR was recovered from an adult woman who had mild COVID-19 (a few samples of this study predate the infection). Cell type and time point are not known. In DNA form, the CDR3 reads TGTGCCAGCAGCCCTTGGGACACCGGGGAGCTGTTTTTT. This translates into CASSPWDTGELFF.